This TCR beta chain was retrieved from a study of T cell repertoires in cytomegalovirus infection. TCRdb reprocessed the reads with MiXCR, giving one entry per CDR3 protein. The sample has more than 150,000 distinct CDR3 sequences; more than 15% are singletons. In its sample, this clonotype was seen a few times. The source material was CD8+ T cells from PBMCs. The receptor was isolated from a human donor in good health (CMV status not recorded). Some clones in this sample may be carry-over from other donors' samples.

CDR3 nucleotide sequence: TGTGCCAGCAGTTACGGAGGACTAGCAATCGAGCAGTACTTC. Its translation is CASSYGGLAIEQYF. V and J are TRBV6-2 or TRBV6-3 and TRBJ2-7, with 8 bases fitting TRBD2. V was pared by 2 bases and J by 6 bases, with 6 bases of the junction left unmatched. The CDR3 is 14 amino acids. The germline CDR1 and CDR2 sequences are MNHEY and SVGEGT.